This T cell receptor (beta chain) originates from a study of technical replicates of blood from several donors. Assay used: immunoSEQ multiplex PCR; TCRdb lists only in-frame clones, some missing. This table holds fewer than 90,000 clones, around 97% found once. Trimming removed 7 bases at V and 0 bases at J, with 15 bases between. The CDR3 contains 15 residues. The germline V gene has CDR1 LNHDA and CDR2 SQIVND (reference sequence). Sequencing used T cells isolated from PBMCs. This sequence was found in a human donor in good health. The chain joins TRBV19 to TRBJ1-1; perhaps TRBD1 as D (5 bases). As DNA, the CDR3 is TGTGCCAGTACCACGAGTACAGGTTTGAACACTGAAGCTTTCTTT. It encodes CASTTSTGLNTEAFF.